This is a list of T cell receptor beta chains from one sample in a study of monozygotic twins with inflammatory bowel disease. TCRdb re-called the 5' RACE reads; one entry per CDR3 protein, DNA not given. The sample includes some 100,000 distinct CDR3 sequences. The source material was blood. The receptor set was obtained from a human donor with ulcerative colitis or Crohn's disease, or a healthy co-twin of an affected twin (not recorded which). CDR3s include the opening cysteine and the closing phenylalanine or tryptophan. The order of the fields is CDR3 protein, clone size, V gene, J gene. Clone size is shown for a subset of rows, as once, few, many or a class of expanded clone.

CDR3: CASSFRNTEAFF; size: NA; V: TRBV7-2; J: TRBJ1-1
CDR3: CSAETSGKYNEQFF; size: NA; V: TRBV20-1; J: TRBJ2-1
CDR3: CASSPTGLAGALSYEQYF; size: NA; V: TRBV18; J: TRBJ2-7
CDR3: CSAFQPGQSTDTQYF; size: NA; V: TRBV20-1; J: TRBJ2-3
CDR3: CASSTRVATADGYTF; size: NA; V: TRBV5-1; J: TRBJ1-2
CDR3: CAISESTQLEKLFF; size: NA; V: TRBV10-3; J: TRBJ1-4
CDR3: CASTETGGDTQYF; size: NA; V: TRBV5-1; J: TRBJ2-3
CDR3: CASSSLTGSYNSPLHF; size: NA; V: TRBV7-2; J: TRBJ1-6
CDR3: CASGLAGTSGITDTQYF; size: NA; V: TRBV12-5; J: TRBJ2-3
CDR3: CASSAVLGTDTQYF; size: NA; V: TRBV5-1; J: TRBJ2-3
CDR3: CASSLMTEQETQYF; size: NA; V: TRBV28; J: TRBJ2-5
CDR3: CASTSVGDNSPLHF; size: NA; V: TRBV28; J: TRBJ1-6
CDR3: CASSLSQGNYGYTF; size: NA; V: TRBV5-5; J: TRBJ1-2
CDR3: CASSPLSTDTQYF; size: NA; V: TRBV27; J: TRBJ2-3
CDR3: CSARDHGPGVETQYF; size: NA; V: TRBV20-1; J: TRBJ2-5
CDR3: CASSWGDADSTDTQYF; size: NA; V: TRBV5-1; J: TRBJ2-3
CDR3: CSVASLMNTEAFF; size: NA; V: TRBV29-1; J: TRBJ1-1
CDR3: CASTSGQGYSYEQYF; size: NA; V: TRBV12-3/TRBV12-4; J: TRBJ2-7
CDR3: CASSLMASGRGSYEQYF; size: NA; V: TRBV7-2; J: TRBJ2-7
CDR3: CASSSLPVEKLFF; size: NA; V: TRBV12-3/TRBV12-4; J: TRBJ1-4
CDR3: CASSLFGEGNQPQHF; size: NA; V: TRBV12-3/TRBV12-4; J: TRBJ1-5
CDR3: CASSLDGVYGYTF; size: NA; V: TRBV12-3/TRBV12-4; J: TRBJ1-2
CDR3: CASSRAGGNEQFF; size: NA; V: TRBV7-9; J: TRBJ2-1
CDR3: CAWNEGSTDTQYF; size: NA; V: TRBV30; J: TRBJ2-3
CDR3: CASSSRTSGYEQYF; size: NA; V: TRBV5-4; J: TRBJ2-7
CDR3: CASSRTGVQETQYF; size: NA; V: TRBV5-6; J: TRBJ2-5
CDR3: CATSDPTQGETEAFF; size: NA; V: TRBV24-1; J: TRBJ1-1
CDR3: CASSSDRGGLEQYF; size: NA; V: TRBV5-1; J: TRBJ2-7
CDR3: CASTSHGIAYNEQFF; size: NA; V: TRBV5-1; J: TRBJ2-1
CDR3: CASSADTEAFF; size: NA; V: TRBV5-1; J: TRBJ1-1
CDR3: CSADKAGGQETQYF; size: NA; V: TRBV20-1; J: TRBJ2-5
CDR3: CASSPLSVQGNHNEQFF; size: NA; V: TRBV9; J: TRBJ2-1
CDR3: CASSIPTGAGAYEQYF; size: NA; V: TRBV28; J: TRBJ2-7
CDR3: CASRRRASNTDTQYF; size: NA; V: TRBV7-6; J: TRBJ2-3
CDR3: CASSLQGLVADTQYF; size: NA; V: TRBV7-2; J: TRBJ2-3
CDR3: CASSTTDSNTEAFF; size: NA; V: TRBV7-9; J: TRBJ1-1
CDR3: CASSRLAGVADTQYF; size: NA; V: TRBV19; J: TRBJ2-3
CDR3: CASSLLPGGGGATYNEQFF; size: NA; V: TRBV11-3; J: TRBJ2-1
CDR3: CASSLEVGVAETQYF; size: NA; V: TRBV11-2; J: TRBJ2-5
CDR3: CASSMQGYMNTEAFF; size: NA; V: TRBV12-3/TRBV12-4; J: TRBJ1-1
CDR3: CAGRGSSYNEQFF; size: NA; V: TRBV2; J: TRBJ2-1
CDR3: CASTLAGRSYEQYF; size: NA; V: TRBV7-9; J: TRBJ2-7
CDR3: CASSLTEYNSPLHF; size: NA; V: TRBV7-2; J: TRBJ1-6
CDR3: CASSLGTSGTWADTQYF; size: medium-sized; V: TRBV7-2; J: TRBJ2-3
CDR3: CASSLSMNNEQFF; size: NA; V: TRBV7-3; J: TRBJ2-1
CDR3: CASSRETSAIYNEQFF; size: NA; V: TRBV19; J: TRBJ2-1
CDR3: CASSISLAGYNEQFF; size: NA; V: TRBV19; J: TRBJ2-1
CDR3: CASSLHSPRQVGDTEAFF; size: NA; V: TRBV6-1; J: TRBJ1-1
CDR3: CASSSPLAGKTDTQYF; size: NA; V: TRBV6-2/TRBV6-3; J: TRBJ2-3
CDR3: CASSSSAGVGTDTQYF; size: NA; V: TRBV7-2; J: TRBJ2-3